The 24 T cell receptor beta chains in this list originate from one sample, sequenced in a study of blood T cell repertoires in COVID-19. Some clones are missing from TCRdb's copy, which holds only in-frame ones; the method was immunoSEQ multiplex PCR. The profile covers 25,000 to 35,000 clones, with 75% to 85% appearing a single time and 13% taken by the ten largest. The sample consisted of peripheral blood. The receptors shown here come from a human donor in a cohort sampled during active COVID-19.

The V and J genes are TRBV18 and TRBJ1-4; a weak D match, TRBD1 (6 bases). Trimming pared 3 bases from V and 1 base from J, leaving 9 bases between. Germline CDR1 and CDR2: KGHSH and LQKENI. The CDR3 runs to 15 residues. CDR3 amino acids: CASSPQQGTNEKLFF. The CDR3 bases are TGTGCCAGCTCACCCCAACAGGGAACTAATGAAAAACTGTTTTTT.

The V call is TRBV5-4, the J call TRBJ2-3; tentatively, D is TRBD2 (5 bases). This CDR3 region has 15 residues. Germline values: CDR1 SGHNT, CDR2 YYREEE (reference sequence). V was pared by 0 bases and J by 1 base, with 9 bases between. The CDR3 protein is CASSLAREGTDTQYF. The CDR3 region has the DNA TGTGCCAGCAGCTTGGCTCGGGAAGGCACAGATACGCAGTATTTT.

This clone was seen a few times. This chain joins TRBV11-3 and TRBJ2-2; D uncertain. The V and J ends lost 0 bases and 5 bases respectively, with 10 bases between them. This CDR3 contains 15 residues. The germline V gene has CDR1 SGHNT and CDR2 YENEEA. CDR3 loop: CASSLEAPGTGELFF. CDR3 bases: TGTGCCAGCAGCTTAGAGGCTCCCGGGACCGGGGAGCTGTTTTTT.

J is TRBJ1-4 and V is TRBV18; 7 positions agree with TRBD1. V shed 3 bases and J 11 bases; nucleotides not matched to a gene: 6. Germline V lookup: CDR1 KGHSH, CDR2 LQKENI. CDR3 length: 13 amino acids. The CDR3 sequence is CASSPQTGRKLFF. CDR3 nucleotide sequence: TGTGCCAGCTCACCCCAGACAGGGAGGAAACTGTTTTTT.

The chain has TRBV5-4 and TRBJ1-2, with a possible D match to TRBD1 (5 bases). CDR1 and CDR2 from the germline V gene are SGHNT and YYREEE (reference sequence). The V end was cut by 5 bases, the J end by 4 bases, with 12 bases between. The CDR3 contains 13 residues. This CDR3 is CASSMDMSYGYTF. The CDR3 nucleotides are TGTGCCAGCAGTATGGACATGAGCTATGGCTACACCTTC.

This CDR3 is CASSEWALPYF. CDR3 in DNA: TGTGCCAGCAGTGAATGGGCCCTGCCGTACTTC. The rearrangement links TRBV2 to TRBJ2-7; the D is unclear. Germline V lookup: CDR1 SNHLY, CDR2 FYNNEI. This CDR3 contains 11 residues. V was trimmed by 2 bases and J by 12 bases, leaving 11 bases between them.

The J gene is TRBJ1-1, the V gene TRBV11-2; the match to TRBD1 covers 9 bases. The CDR3 contains 13 residues. Germline values: CDR1 SGHAT, CDR2 FQNNGV. Trimming at V came to 5 bases and at J to 11 bases, leaving 9 bases not matched to a gene. CDR3 coding DNA: TGTGCCAGCAGCCTGATTGTGGGACAGGGTGCTTTCTTT. It translates to CASSLIVGQGAFF.

The V and J genes are TRBV2 and TRBJ1-1; D remains unclear. The germline CDR1 and CDR2 sequences are SNHLY and FYNNEI. This CDR3 has 12 amino acids. The V and J ends lost 5 bases and 0 bases respectively, with 4 bases between them. CDR3 coding DNA: TGTGCCAGCAGTTACATGAACACTGAAGCTTTCTTT. Encoded protein: CASSYMNTEAFF.

Only a few counts were recorded for this clone. J is TRBJ2-2 and V is TRBV6-4; D may be TRBD1 (6 bases). Germline V lookup: CDR1 MRHNA, CDR2 SNTAGT. This CDR3 comprises 13 residues. Between the trimmed V and J ends, which lost 5 bases and 5 bases, there was a span of 9 bases. Here the CDR3 reads CASSSRGTGELFF. CDR3 DNA sequence: TGTGCCAGCAGTTCGAGGGGGACCGGGGAGCTGTTTTTT.

The count of this clone is one. The chain recombines TRBV5-5 with TRBJ1-4; D might be TRBD1 (5 bases). CDR3 length equals 14 residues. The ends were cut back, 1 base at V and 7 bases at J, with 11 bases in the middle. Germline V CDR1 and CDR2: SGHKS, YYEKEE (reference sequence). The CDR3 region has the DNA TGTGCCAGCAGCTTGTCGGGGGGAAGTGAAAAACTGTTTTTT. This translates into CASSLSGGSEKLFF.

This rearrangement joins TRBV3-1 (or the pseudogene TRBV3-2) to TRBJ2-7; the match to TRBD1 covers 10 bases. Germline values: CDR1 LGHDT, CDR2 YNNKEL (reference sequence). With V trimmed by 5 bases and J by 2 bases, 3 bases remained unmatched. The CDR3 is 14 residues long. This CDR3 is CASSTGQGAYEQYF. For the CDR3, the DNA is TGTGCCAGCAGCACCGGACAGGGGGCCTACGAGCAGTACTTC.

This clone has more than one count but fewer than ten. The chain employs TRBV19 and TRBJ1-1; 10 bases line up with TRBD1. In germline, CDR1 is LNHDA, CDR2 SQIVND (reference sequence). Losses at the gene ends were 6 bases for V and 5 bases for J; bases not matched to a gene: 6. The CDR3 loop spans 14 amino acids. In nucleotides, the CDR3 is TGTGCCAGTAGGCGGGACAGGGGAGGAACTGAAGCTTTCTTT. This translates into CASRRDRGGTEAFF.

The CDR3 nucleotides are TGTGCCAGCAGCTTCGGGTGGAATCAGCCCCAGCATTTT. Amino acids: CASSFGWNQPQHF. The chain links TRBV7-2 to TRBJ1-5, with D unresolved. This CDR3 spans 13 amino acids. Germline CDR1 is SGHTA and CDR2 is FQGNSA. Trimming took 3 bases from V and 4 from J, leaving 7 bases between them.

The rearrangement joins TRBV28 to TRBJ1-2; weak D call: TRBD1 (5 bases). CDR1 MDHEN and CDR2 SYDVKM come from the germline V gene. The CDR3 runs to 13 residues. V lost 10 bases and J lost 6, with 18 bases in between. The CDR3: CATLRSGRNGYTF. The DNA of the CDR3 is TGTGCCACCCTTCGATCAGGGAGGAATGGCTACACCTTC.

This chain links TRBV19 with TRBJ2-3; TRBD2 matches 7 bases. The CDR3 length is 13 residues. Germline loops: CDR1 LNHDA, CDR2 SQIVND (reference sequence). Trimming at V came to 7 bases and at J to 4 bases, leaving 5 bases not matched to a gene. DNA of the CDR3: TGTGCCAGTACTACCGCGGGGGCAGATACGCAGTATTTT. As protein: CASTTAGADTQYF.

V gene TRBV10-2 combines with J gene TRBJ2-7; the match to TRBD1 covers 7 bases. The CDR3 is 13 amino acids. Per the germline V gene, CDR1 is WSHSY and CDR2 is SAAADI. Losses at the gene ends were 5 bases for V and 2 bases for J; bases not matched to a gene: 3. In DNA, the CDR3 is TGCGCCAGCAGTCAAGGACAGGCCTACGAGCAGTACTTC. This sequence encodes CASSQGQAYEQYF.

V usage is TRBV4-1 and J usage is TRBJ2-2, with D hard to call. V shed 5 bases and J shed 7 bases, with 11 bases lying between them. This CDR3 contains 13 residues. Germline V gene sequence: CDR1 MGHRA, CDR2 YSYEKL. The CDR3 loop is CASSGQLYGELFF. CDR3 DNA sequence: TGCGCCAGCAGCGGGCAGCTTTACGGGGAGCTGTTTTTT.

This chain uses TRBV3-1 (or the pseudogene TRBV3-2) with TRBJ1-5; maybe TRBD1 (6 bases). Germline CDR1 and CDR2: LGHDT and YNNKEL (reference sequence). Deletions cut 4 bases from V and 4 bases from J, with 8 bases between. CDR3 length equals 13 residues. The CDR3 DNA reads TGTGCCAGCAGCCTCACAGGGAATCAGCCCCAGCATTTT. As protein: CASSLTGNQPQHF.

V usage is TRBV19 and J usage is TRBJ2-3, with D tentatively TRBD2 (6 bases). Looked up from germline, CDR1 is LNHDA and CDR2 is SQIVND (reference sequence). Trimming left V 5 bases short and J 3 bases short, with 18 bases between. This CDR3 has 16 amino acids. The CDR3 sequence: CASSVNQGGRTDTQYF. For the CDR3, the DNA is TGTGCCAGTAGTGTCAACCAGGGAGGACGTACAGATACGCAGTATTTT.

The rearrangement uses TRBV5-6 and TRBJ1-2; 7 bases fit TRBD1. The trim removed 5 bases at V and 5 bases at J, leaving 9 bases unmatched. The V gene's germline CDR1 is SGHDT and CDR2 YYEEEE. The CDR3 consists of 14 residues. CDR3 residues: CASRGEGARYGYTF. CDR3 sequence (DNA): TGTGCCAGCAGGGGAGAGGGGGCTAGATATGGCTACACCTTC.

The count of this clone is one. This sequence joins TRBV7-2 and TRBJ2-7, with TRBD1 identical over 7 bases. After removal of 3 bases from V and 3 bases from J, the junction contained 5 bases not matched to a gene. The CDR3 is 14 amino acids. Germline CDR1 SGHTA, CDR2 FQGNSA. The CDR3 DNA is TGTGCCAGCAGCTTGGGTCCAGGGGGCTACGAGCAGTACTTC. Its translation: CASSLGPGGYEQYF.

The rearrangement links TRBV11-2 to TRBJ1-2; D unresolved. The germline gives CDR1 SGHAT, CDR2 FQNNGV. The CDR3 totals 14 residues. V lost 0 bases, J lost 4 bases, and 9 bases lay in between. The CDR3: CASSLDRLFYGYTF. CDR3 in DNA: TGTGCCAGCAGCTTAGACAGGCTGTTCTATGGCTACACCTTC.

V usage is TRBV5-1 and J usage is TRBJ2-3; TRBD1 agrees at 8 bases. CDR1 SGHRS and CDR2 YFSETQ come from the germline V gene. V lost 2 bases and J lost 1; bases outside the gene matches: 3. This CDR3 has 15 residues. In nucleotides, the CDR3 is TGCGCCAGCAGCTTATCGACAGGGGGCACAGATACGCAGTATTTT. Residues: CASSLSTGGTDTQYF.

This clone has only a few counts. The V and J genes are TRBV11-3 and TRBJ2-7; 8 nucleotides agree with TRBD2. The CDR3 extends over 16 amino acids. Trimming took 1 base from V and 2 from J; bases not matched to a gene: 7. Germline CDR1 is SGHNT and CDR2 is YENEEA. CDR3 sequence: CASSLVPAGGAYEQYF. CDR3 coding DNA: TGTGCCAGCAGCTTAGTCCCTGCGGGGGGCGCCTACGAGCAGTACTTC.